This TCR beta chain appears in the sequencing data of a study of shared clonotypes between healthy human individuals. Study-wide context: Sampling drew on donors who were a couple of women and a few men aged 18 to 49. Per-donor plates numbered three CD4 naive, three CD4 memory, two CD8 naive and one CD8 memory.

Sequencing used immunoSEQ multiplex PCR; TCRdb keeps in-frame clones, though not all of them. The sample lists about 2.3 million clones, approximately 93% occurring once. Only one count was recorded for this clone. Antigen unknown. Notes on the study in general: Owing to a small donor count, the genetic and exposure-history diversity represented was limited.

The receptor was derived from a man between 18 and 29 years old in good health. Some clones in this sample may be carry-over from other donors' samples. Sequencing used naive CD4+ T cells from PBMCs. Subset given: CD45RA+ positively selected.

CDR3 region: CASSQGTYSGGGAETQYF. In nucleotides, the CDR3 is TGTGCCAGCAGCCAAGGTACCTATAGCGGCGGCGGCGCAGAGACCCAGTACTTC. V gene TRBV4-2 combines with J gene TRBJ2-5; tentatively, D is TRBD2 (6 bases). The CDR3 runs 18 residues. From germline, CDR1 is LGHNA and CDR2 YNFKEQ. The V and J ends lost 1 base and 4 bases respectively, with 22 bases between them.